Following are 14 T cell receptor beta chains from one sample sequenced in a study of CD8 T cells in Susac syndrome. A quantity of about 0.5 to 1 ug RNA underwent reverse transcription using random hexamers. TCRdb called the immunoSEQ multiplex PCR reads again in MiXCR, with one record for every CDR3 protein. The sample has under 95,000 distinct CDR3 sequences, around 93% seen once. The specimen sequenced was CD8+ T cells from PBMCs. The source is a human donor with Susac syndrome.

V and J are TRBV9 and TRBJ1-2; D gene uncertain. This CDR3 region has 16 residues. Trimming took off 3 bases at V and 7 bases at J, with 22 bases between the two ends. Germline assignment: CDR1 SGDLS and CDR2 YYNGEE. CDR3: CASSAGGNLRPSGYTF. As DNA, the CDR3 is TGTGCCAGCAGCGCCGGCGGGAACCTACGGCCTAGTGGCTACACCTTC.

In this sample, this clonotype turned up once. The chain has TRBV5-1 and TRBJ2-7, with a possible D match to TRBD2 (5 bases). Per the germline V gene, CDR1 is SGHRS and CDR2 is YFSETQ. V was pared by 1 base and J by 2 bases, with 22 bases between. The CDR3 covers 18 residues. In DNA, the CDR3 is TGCGCCAGCAGCTTGTCAGCCCCACCGGGAACAACCACCTACGAGCAGTACTTC. Protein: CASSLSAPPGTTTYEQYF.

This clonotype was observed once. V gene TRBV20-1 combines with J gene TRBJ2-4; unclear D gene. Germline values: CDR1 DFQATT, CDR2 SNEGSKA (reference sequence). The V gene lost 2 bases and the J gene lost 3 bases, with 8 bases spanning the gap. The CDR3 is made up of 13 amino acids. The CDR3, as DNA: TGCAGTGCTAGAAAATGGGACAAAAACATTCAGTACTTC. Translating it yields CSARKWDKNIQYF.

The chain recombines TRBV15 with TRBJ2-7; 8 nucleotides line up with TRBD2. Germline values: CDR1 LNHNV, CDR2 YYDKDF (reference sequence). The CDR3 covers 16 residues. V lost 5 bases, J lost 2 bases, and 11 bases stayed unmatched. CDR3: CATSPRNVAGTYEQYF. The DNA of the CDR3 is TGTGCCACCAGCCCGCGGAATGTAGCGGGAACCTACGAGCAGTACTTC.

The gene calls are TRBV4-3 and TRBJ2-1; 7 bases match TRBD1. V trimming: 2 bases; J trimming: 2 bases; junction bases outside the gene matches: 3. Germline loops: CDR1 LGHNA, CDR2 YSLEER. This CDR3 has 15 residues. CDR3 protein: CASSQTGTAYNEQFF. The DNA of the CDR3 is TGCGCCAGCAGCCAAACCGGGACAGCCTACAATGAGCAGTTCTTC.

This clonotype occurred a few times. The chain employs TRBV25-1 and TRBJ2-1; D is perhaps TRBD1 or TRBD2 (5 bases each). The CDR3 spans 11 residues. Trimming removed 2 bases from V and 10 bases from J, with 6 bases in between. Per germline, CDR1 MGHDK and CDR2 SYGVNS. CDR3 DNA: TGTGCCAGCAGTGAAGGGGACGAGCAGTTCTTC. Translating gives CASSEGDEQFF.

The chain recombines TRBV25-1 with TRBJ1-1; 7 bases match TRBD1. This CDR3 spans 14 amino acids. Per the germline V gene, CDR1 is MGHDK and CDR2 is SYGVNS. V dropped 4 bases and J dropped 6; count of bases not matched to a gene: 8. CDR3 nucleotides: TGTGCCAGCAGTGCGGGTCCCCAGGGGGCTGAAGCTTTCTTT. It encodes CASSAGPQGAEAFF. The full variable domain, its missing parts supplied by reference TRBV25-1 and TRBJ1-1, is EADIYQTPRYLVIGTGKKITLECSQTMGHDKMYWYQQDPGMELHLIHYSYGVNSTEKGDLSSESTVSRIRTEHFPLTLESARPSHTSQYLCASSAGPQGAEAFFGQGTRLTVV.

This clonotype was recorded only once. The chain uses TRBV19 and TRBJ2-5; the D is unclear. The CDR3 consists of 14 residues. V lost 6 bases, J lost 5 bases, and 16 bases lay in between. The germline gives CDR1 LNHDA, CDR2 SQIVND (reference sequence). The CDR3 DNA follows: TGTGCCAGTAGCTCGGACCCTCCGTGGGAGACCCAGTACTTC. As protein: CASSSDPPWETQYF.

The rearrangement links TRBV20-1 to TRBJ2-1; possible D gene TRBD2, 6 bases. Germline values: CDR1 DFQATT, CDR2 SNEGSKA (reference sequence). V lost 2 bases, J lost 7 bases, and 12 bases lay in between. The CDR3 is 13 amino acids. The CDR3 region is CSARNALANEQFF. The CDR3 DNA follows: TGCAGTGCTAGAAACGCACTAGCTAATGAGCAGTTCTTC.

The genes are TRBV29-1 and TRBJ2-5, with D perhaps TRBD1 (5 bases). V gave up 4 bases and J gave up 1 base, with 13 bases separating them. Germline values: CDR1 SQVTM, CDR2 ANQGSEA. The CDR3 is 14 amino acids. The CDR3 DNA reads as TGCAGCGTTGCGGGCAGGGAATTCCAAGAGACCCAGTACTTC. Its protein product is CSVAGREFQETQYF.

The V gene is TRBV27, the J gene TRBJ2-5; 12 bases match TRBD1. The length of the CDR3 is 15 residues. Germline V lookup: CDR1 MNHEY, CDR2 SMNVEV (reference sequence). V dropped 5 bases and J dropped 5; count of bases not matched to a gene: 6. CDR3 loop: CASSPRDRGRETQYF. In DNA form, the CDR3 reads TGTGCCAGCAGTCCCCGGGACAGGGGGCGGGAGACCCAGTACTTC.

This rearrangement joins TRBV6-5 to TRBJ2-5; the D is unclear. Per germline, CDR1 MNHEY and CDR2 SVGAGI. CDR3 length equals 14 residues. V lost 6 bases and J 3 bases, leaving 14 bases between the germline ends. CDR3 nucleotide sequence: TGTGCCAGCAGCTCCGACTGGGATGAAGAGACCCAGTACTTC. Translated: CASSSDWDEETQYF.

The chain is built from TRBV29-1 and TRBJ1-2, with 9 bases aligning to TRBD1. Germline V CDR1 and CDR2: SQVTM, ANQGSEA. This CDR3 has 19 amino acids. V shed 7 bases and J 0 bases; nucleotides not matched to a gene: 21. The CDR3 DNA follows: TGCAGCGCCGAATTACCTACTGGGACAGGGCTGGGAGCTAACTATGGCTACACCTTC. Protein: CSAELPTGTGLGANYGYTF.

This clonotype was found once. The chain joins TRBV23-1 to TRBJ1-2, with a weak D call TRBD1 (6 bases). TRBV23-1 is recorded as an ORF, its role being uncertain. CDR3 size: 15 residues. With 7 bases removed from V and 6 bases from J, the gap between germline ends came to 21 bases. CDR3 residues: CASTKRVWAGDGYTF. The CDR3 nucleotides read TGCGCCAGCACTAAAAGGGTCTGGGCAGGGGATGGCTACACCTTC.